The 7 T cell receptor beta chains below come from one sample, sequenced in a study of graft-versus-host responses after intestinal transplantation. Sequencing was performed with immunoSEQ multiplex PCR; in TCRdb, only in-frame clones are kept and a portion is missing. The data contain some 100,000 clones, 85% to 95% of them singletons. Their cognate antigens are unknown. This sample comprised unstimulated CD8+ T cells sorted from spleen or lymph node cells, obtained before transplant. The origin of the receptors is a human donor who was the organ donor for an intestinal transplant.

The CDR3 region is CASSPQSRFEREGWELETQYF. The CDR3, as DNA: TGTGCCAGCTCACCTCAGAGTCGGTTCGAGCGGGAGGGCTGGGAGTTGGAGACCCAGTACTTC. The rearrangement joins TRBV18 to TRBJ2-5; 10 positions match TRBD2. The CDR3 sequence is 21 residues long. The germline gives CDR1 KGHSH, CDR2 LQKENI. Trimming at V came to 3 bases and at J to 5 bases, leaving 24 bases not matched to a gene.

CDR3 nucleotides: TGCAGCGTTGCCCTAGGTGGGAATGAGCAGTTCTTC. This encodes CSVALGGNEQFF. The chain uses TRBV29-1 and TRBJ2-1, with D unclear. With 4 bases removed from V and 7 bases from J, the gap between germline ends came to 11 bases. The CDR3 spans 12 residues. Germline CDR1 SQVTM, CDR2 ANQGSEA.

The J gene is TRBJ2-7, the V gene TRBV11-2, with D perhaps matching TRBD1 (5 bases). CDR3 size: 17 residues. Germline assignment: CDR1 SGHAT and CDR2 FQNNGV. V lost 2 bases to trimming and J lost 7 bases, with 24 bases between them. The CDR3 DNA follows: TGTGCCAGCAGCTTATTAGGGGCTACCCCCCCCTCTACGGAGCAGTACTTC. Encoded protein: CASSLLGATPPSTEQYF.

The chain combines TRBV12-5 with TRBJ1-1; 8 bases align to TRBD1. V was clipped by 3 bases and J by 3 bases; unmatched bases: 6. This CDR3 comprises 15 residues. CDR1 and CDR2 from the germline V gene are LGHNT and FRNRAP. CDR3 sequence reads: CASGFTQGGYTEAFF. CDR3 nucleotides: TGTGCTAGTGGTTTCACACAGGGGGGGTACACTGAAGCTTTCTTT.

The DNA for the CDR3 is TGTGCCAGCAGTATCTACGGGGGGGCCAAAAACATTCAGTACTTC. This codes for CASSIYGGAKNIQYF. The chain couples TRBV27 to TRBJ2-4, with 7 bases that match TRBD2. The CDR3 is 15 amino acids. The germline V gene has CDR1 MNHEY and CDR2 SMNVEV (reference sequence). V was pared by 5 bases and J by 1 base, with 5 bases of the junction left unmatched.

This chain links TRBV6-1 with TRBJ1-1; D remains ambiguous. CDR1 MNHNS and CDR2 SASEGT come from the germline V gene. CDR3 size: 12 residues. The ends were cut back, 7 bases at V and 6 bases at J, with 12 bases in the middle. The CDR3 sequence is CASIGIWAEAFF. CDR3 nucleotides: TGTGCCAGCATCGGGATATGGGCTGAAGCTTTCTTT.

The chain carries TRBV4-1 and TRBJ1-1; D possibly corresponds to TRBD1 (5 bases). This CDR3 is built from 14 residues. Trimming removed 5 bases at V and 6 bases at J, with 16 bases between. CDR1 MGHRA and CDR2 YSYEKL come from the germline V gene. CDR3 amino acids: CASSYTQGNPEAFF. CDR3 nucleotides: TGCGCCAGCAGCTACACTCAGGGAAATCCTGAAGCTTTCTTT.